This T cell receptor (beta chain) originates from a study of regulatory T cells in long-lasting Graves disease. The study, taken as a whole, reports: Persistent patients had a count of shared public clonotypes (about 2,500) that exceeded that of new patients (approximately 1,000).

This CDR3 region has 14 residues. The germline gives CDR1 LGHDT, CDR2 YNNKEL (reference sequence). V lost 7 bases and J lost 0, with 13 bases in between. Details on this clonotype: Antigen: not known.

Building of the TCR beta libraries involved iRepertoire HTBI primers and Arm-PCR of CDR3 regions. TCRdb fed the multiplex PCR reads into MiXCR, producing one record per CDR3 protein. The sample has under 450,000 distinct CDR3 sequences; about 25% are singletons. Time point noted: persistent/refractory GD, antithyroid drugs over 5 years with positive TRAb. Making the TCR library involved RNA that had been extracted from PBMCs. The rearrangement joins TRBV3-1 to TRBJ2-7; D is perhaps TRBD1 (6 bases). This TCR was recovered from a female donor with Graves disease. Sequenced here: peripheral blood mononuclear cells (PBMCs), sampled when the disease was refractory, from a patient treated with antithyroid drugs. The CDR3 here is CASTRQDSSYEQYF. CDR3 DNA sequence: TGTGCCAGCACCCGACAGGACTCCTCCTACGAGCAGTACTTC.